This T cell receptor (beta chain) was recorded in a study of CD8 T cells in ankylosing spondylitis. Using quantitative 5'-RACE with molecular barcodes, the authors made TCR beta libraries. TCRdb passed the 5' RACE reads through MiXCR, listing each CDR3 protein once. The sample includes 750,000 to 850,000 distinct CDR3 sequences, 12% of them seen just once. The CDR3 loop spans 15 amino acids. Trimming left V 0 bases short and J 0 bases short, with 9 bases between. Germline-derived CDR1 and CDR2 are DFQATT and SNEGSKA (reference sequence). In this sample, this clonotype turned up many times. Antigen: not known. Study-wide points: The study identified a TCR beta motif of about eight highly homologous variants that appeared characteristic of ankylosing spondylitis blood. Within matched ankylosing spondylitis synovial fluid, disease-linked clones were reportedly significantly enriched. Certain motif variants had earlier been reported in reactive arthritis synovial fluid and blood. Relatively rare in peripheral blood, disease-linked clones were also CD8+.

This chain joins TRBV20-1 and TRBJ2-1, with D maybe TRBD2 (5 bases). This receptor was identified in a male donor with ankylosing spondylitis. The sample taken for sequencing was blood, either unsorted or a sorted T cell fraction (not recorded which). CDR3 protein: CSARDRRGSYNEQFF. The CDR3 nucleotides are TGCAGTGCTAGAGATCGCCGGGGCTCCTACAATGAGCAGTTCTTC.